The 5 T cell receptor beta chains below all came from one sample that was sequenced in a study of CD8 T cells in ankylosing spondylitis. Findings of the study overall: A TCR beta motif of eight or nine highly homologous variants seemed to mark ankylosing spondylitis blood.

TCRdb used MiXCR to reprocess the 5' RACE reads, holding one entry per CDR3 protein. The repertoire includes fewer than 550,000 distinct CDR3 sequences, about 5% of them detected once, and 3% to 4.5% sits in the top ten. These receptors lack a known antigen. What was sequenced was blood, either unsorted or a sorted T cell fraction (not recorded which). The source is a male donor with ankylosing spondylitis.

The table lists this clonotype with many counts. The V call is TRBV27, the J call TRBJ2-1; TRBD1 or TRBD2 may be the D gene (5 bases each). Germline loops: CDR1 MNHEY, CDR2 SMNVEV (reference sequence). The germline V and J ends were trimmed by 2 bases and 11 bases, with 10 bases remaining between them. The CDR3 runs to 12 residues. CDR3 sequence: CASSLTRGQQFF. CDR3 DNA: TGTGCCAGCAGTTTAACGAGGGGACAGCAGTTCTTC.

The chain couples TRBV11-2 to TRBJ2-7, with TRBD2 matching over 7 bases. Germline V lookup: CDR1 SGHAT, CDR2 FQNNGV. J lost 1 base, V lost 1 base, and 4 bases had no gene match. This CDR3 contains 15 residues. The CDR3 DNA reads TGTGCCAGCAGCTTAGTCGGCGGGGGTTCCTACGAGCAGTACTTC. Its protein product is CASSLVGGGSYEQYF.

This clonotype has a count of ten or more. V is TRBV5-1 and J is TRBJ1-2; no firm D call. CDR1 SGHRS and CDR2 YFSETQ come from the germline V gene. The CDR3 sequence is 14 residues long. V was cut by 0 bases and J by 8 bases, with 14 bases left in between. For the CDR3, the DNA is TGCGCCAGCAGCTTGGACGGGGTAACTACGGGCTACACCTTC. Its translation: CASSLDGVTTGYTF.

Ten or more counts support this clonotype. The chain links TRBV28 to TRBJ2-7; the D gene is possibly TRBD2 (5 bases). CDR1 and CDR2 from the germline V gene are MDHEN and SYDVKM. The CDR3 consists of 15 residues. The V gene lost 4 bases and the J gene lost 0 bases, with 13 bases spanning the gap. The CDR3 sequence is CASSSPGESSYEQYF. As DNA, the CDR3 is TGTGCCAGCAGTTCTCCCGGGGAAAGCTCCTACGAGCAGTACTTC.

This clonotype was seen at least ten times. The V and J genes are TRBV28 and TRBJ1-5, with D uncertain. The germline CDR1 and CDR2 sequences are MDHEN and SYDVKM. The CDR3 totals 18 residues. V lost 0 bases and J 3 bases, leaving 18 bases between the germline ends. CDR3 sequence: CASSLWGRVGLNNQPQHF. The CDR3 DNA follows: TGTGCCAGCAGTTTATGGGGCCGGGTGGGGTTAAACAATCAGCCCCAGCATTTT.